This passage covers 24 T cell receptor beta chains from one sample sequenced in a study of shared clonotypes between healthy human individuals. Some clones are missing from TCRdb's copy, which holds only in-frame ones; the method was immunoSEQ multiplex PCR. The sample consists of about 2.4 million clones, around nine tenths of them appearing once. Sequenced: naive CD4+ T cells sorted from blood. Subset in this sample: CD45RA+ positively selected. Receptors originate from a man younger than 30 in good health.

This CDR3 reads CASSVGQGGITEAFF. In DNA, the CDR3 is TGCGCCAGCAGCGTCGGACAAGGGGGTATTACAGAAGCTTTCTTT. This chain connects TRBV5-1 to TRBJ1-1; TRBD1 is a possible D gene (6 bases). Germline V gene data show CDR1 as SGHRS and CDR2 as YFSETQ. Trimming cost V 4 bases and J 8 bases, with 21 bases left between them. This CDR3 is 15 amino acids long.

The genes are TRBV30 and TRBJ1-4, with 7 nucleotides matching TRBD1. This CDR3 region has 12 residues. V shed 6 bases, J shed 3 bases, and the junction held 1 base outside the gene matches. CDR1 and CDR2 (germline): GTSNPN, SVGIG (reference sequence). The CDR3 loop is CACRGSNEKLFF. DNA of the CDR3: TGTGCCTGCAGGGGGTCTAATGAAAAACTGTTTTTT.

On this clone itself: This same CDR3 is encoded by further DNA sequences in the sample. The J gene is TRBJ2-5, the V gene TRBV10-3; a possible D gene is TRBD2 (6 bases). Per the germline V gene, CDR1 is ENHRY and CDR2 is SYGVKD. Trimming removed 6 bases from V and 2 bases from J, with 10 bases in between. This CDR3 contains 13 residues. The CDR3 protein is CAISPAGQETQYF. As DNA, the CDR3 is TGTGCCATCAGCCCCGCGGGACAAGAGACCCAGTACTTC.

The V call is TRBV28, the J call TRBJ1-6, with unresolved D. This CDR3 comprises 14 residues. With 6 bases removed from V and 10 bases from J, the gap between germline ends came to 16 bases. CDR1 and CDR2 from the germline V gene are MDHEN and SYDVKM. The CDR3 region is CASSPLVMGSPLHF. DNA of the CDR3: TGTGCCAGCAGCCCTTTAGTCATGGGATCACCCCTCCACTTT. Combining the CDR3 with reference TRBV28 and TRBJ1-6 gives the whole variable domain DVKVTQSSRYLVKRTGEKVFLECVQDMDHENMFWYRQDPGLGLRLIYFSYDVKMKEKGDIPEGYSVSREKKERFSLILESASTNQTSMYLCASSPLVMGSPLHFGNGTRLTVT.

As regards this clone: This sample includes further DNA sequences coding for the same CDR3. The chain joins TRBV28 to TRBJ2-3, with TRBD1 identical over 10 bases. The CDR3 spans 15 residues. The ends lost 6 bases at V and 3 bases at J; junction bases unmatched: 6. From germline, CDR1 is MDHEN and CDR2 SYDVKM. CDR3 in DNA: TGTGCCAGCAGCTCTCCGGGACAGGGGACAGATACGCAGTATTTT. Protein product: CASSSPGQGTDTQYF.

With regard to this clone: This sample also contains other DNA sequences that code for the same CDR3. Here the CDR3 DNA reads TGTGCCAGCAGCTTAGCGGGAGGCAGAGAGACCCAGTACTTC. It encodes CASSLAGGRETQYF. V gene TRBV7-2 combines with J gene TRBJ2-5, with a weak D call TRBD2 (6 bases). Trimming cost V 0 bases and J 4 bases, with 9 bases left between them. Germline assignment: CDR1 SGHTA and CDR2 FQGNSA. This CDR3 is built from 14 residues.

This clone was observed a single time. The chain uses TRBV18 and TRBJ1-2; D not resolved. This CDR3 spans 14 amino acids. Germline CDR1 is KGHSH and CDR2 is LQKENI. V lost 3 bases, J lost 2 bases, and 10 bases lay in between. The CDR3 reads CASSPAQYNYGYTF. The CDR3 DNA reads TGTGCCAGCTCACCTGCACAGTACAACTATGGCTACACCTTC.

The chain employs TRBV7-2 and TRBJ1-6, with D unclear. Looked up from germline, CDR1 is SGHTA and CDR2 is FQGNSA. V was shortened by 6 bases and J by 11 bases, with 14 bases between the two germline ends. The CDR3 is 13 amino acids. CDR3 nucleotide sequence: TGTGCCAGCAGAGTCCTGAATGGGCCACCCCTCCACTTT. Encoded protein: CASRVLNGPPLHF.

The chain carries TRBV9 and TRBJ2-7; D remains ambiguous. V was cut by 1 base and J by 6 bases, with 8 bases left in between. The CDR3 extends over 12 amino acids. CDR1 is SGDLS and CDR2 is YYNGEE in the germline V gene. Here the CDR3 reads CASSVSGAEQYF. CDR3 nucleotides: TGTGCCAGCAGCGTATCGGGTGCCGAGCAGTACTTC.

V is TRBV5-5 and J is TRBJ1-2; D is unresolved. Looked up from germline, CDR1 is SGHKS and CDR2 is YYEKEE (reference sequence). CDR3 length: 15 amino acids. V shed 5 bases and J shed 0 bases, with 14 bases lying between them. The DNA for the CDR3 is TGTGCCAGCAGACATAGCCCCAGTACTAACTATGGCTACACCTTC. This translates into CASRHSPSTNYGYTF.

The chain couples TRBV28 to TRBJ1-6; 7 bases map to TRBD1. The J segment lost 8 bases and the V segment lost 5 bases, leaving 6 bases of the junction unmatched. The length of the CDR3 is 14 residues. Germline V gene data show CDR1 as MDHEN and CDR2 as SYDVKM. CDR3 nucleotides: TGTGCCAGCAGTCGACAGGGTAAAGATTCACCCCTCCACTTT. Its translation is CASSRQGKDSPLHF.

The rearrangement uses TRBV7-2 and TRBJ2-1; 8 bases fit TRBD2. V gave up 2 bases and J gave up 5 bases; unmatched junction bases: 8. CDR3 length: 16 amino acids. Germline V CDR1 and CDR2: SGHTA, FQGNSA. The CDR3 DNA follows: TGTGCCAGCAGCTTACGTAGCGGGGCTATCAACAATGAGCAGTTCTTC. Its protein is CASSLRSGAINNEQFF.

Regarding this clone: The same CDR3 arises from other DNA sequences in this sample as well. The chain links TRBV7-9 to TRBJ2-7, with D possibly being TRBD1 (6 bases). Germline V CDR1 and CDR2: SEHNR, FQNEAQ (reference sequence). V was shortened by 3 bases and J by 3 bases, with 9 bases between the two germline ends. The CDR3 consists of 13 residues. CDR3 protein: CASSFLQGYEQYF. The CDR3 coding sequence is TGTGCCAGCAGCTTCCTACAGGGCTACGAGCAGTACTTC.

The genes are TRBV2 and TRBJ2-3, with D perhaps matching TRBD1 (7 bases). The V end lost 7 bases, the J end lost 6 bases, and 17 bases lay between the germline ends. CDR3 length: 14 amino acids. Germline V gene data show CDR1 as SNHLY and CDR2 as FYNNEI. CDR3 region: CASIVDRLADTQYF. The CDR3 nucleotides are TGTGCCAGCATTGTGGACAGGCTAGCGGATACGCAGTATTTT.

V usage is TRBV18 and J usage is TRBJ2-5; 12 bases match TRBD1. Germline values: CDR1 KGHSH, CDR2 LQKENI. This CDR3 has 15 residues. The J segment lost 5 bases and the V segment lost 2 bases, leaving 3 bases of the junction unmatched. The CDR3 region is CASSPGTGGKETQYF. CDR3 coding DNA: TGTGCCAGCTCACCAGGGACAGGGGGCAAGGAGACCCAGTACTTC.

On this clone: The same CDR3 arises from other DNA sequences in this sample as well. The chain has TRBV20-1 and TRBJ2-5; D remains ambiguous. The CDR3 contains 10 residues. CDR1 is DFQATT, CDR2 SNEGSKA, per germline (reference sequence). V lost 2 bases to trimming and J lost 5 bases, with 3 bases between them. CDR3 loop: CSARRETQYF. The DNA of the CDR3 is TGCAGTGCTAGAAGGGAGACCCAGTACTTC.

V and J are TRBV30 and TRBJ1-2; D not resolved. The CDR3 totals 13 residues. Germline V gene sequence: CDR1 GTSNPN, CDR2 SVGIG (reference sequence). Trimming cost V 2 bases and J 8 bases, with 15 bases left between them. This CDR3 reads CAWSRRAGGGYTF. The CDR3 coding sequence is TGTGCCTGGAGTAGAAGGGCAGGCGGGGGCTACACCTTC.

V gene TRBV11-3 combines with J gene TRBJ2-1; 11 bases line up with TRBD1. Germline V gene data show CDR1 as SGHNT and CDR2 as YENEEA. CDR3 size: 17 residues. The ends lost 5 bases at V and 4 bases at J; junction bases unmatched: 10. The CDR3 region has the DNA TGTGCCAGCAGCACAGGGACAGGGGGAGTAATTTACAATGAGCAGTTCTTC. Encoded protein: CASSTGTGGVIYNEQFF.

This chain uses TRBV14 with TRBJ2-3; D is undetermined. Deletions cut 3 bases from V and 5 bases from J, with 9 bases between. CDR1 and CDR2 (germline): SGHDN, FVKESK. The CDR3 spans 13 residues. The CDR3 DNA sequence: TGTGCCAGCAGCCACGACTTCTTAGATACGCAGTATTTT. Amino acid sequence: CASSHDFLDTQYF.

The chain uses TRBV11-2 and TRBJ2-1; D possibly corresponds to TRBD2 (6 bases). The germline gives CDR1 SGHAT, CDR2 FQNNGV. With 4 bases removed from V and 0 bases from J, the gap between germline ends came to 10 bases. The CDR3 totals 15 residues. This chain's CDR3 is CASSSRENSYNEQFF. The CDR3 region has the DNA TGTGCCAGCAGCTCTCGGGAGAACTCCTACAATGAGCAGTTCTTC. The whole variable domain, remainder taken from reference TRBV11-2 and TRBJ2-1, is EAGVAQSPRYKIIEKRQSVAFWCNPISGHATLYWYQQILGQGPKLLIQFQNNGVVDDSQLPKDRFSAERLKGVDSTLKIQPAKLEDSAVYLCASSSRENSYNEQFFGPGTRLTVL.

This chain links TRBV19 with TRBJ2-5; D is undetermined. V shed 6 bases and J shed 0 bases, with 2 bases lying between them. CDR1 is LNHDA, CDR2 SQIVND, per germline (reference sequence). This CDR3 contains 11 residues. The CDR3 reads CASSHQETQYF. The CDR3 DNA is TGTGCCAGTAGCCACCAAGAGACCCAGTACTTC. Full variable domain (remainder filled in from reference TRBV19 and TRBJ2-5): DGGITQSPKYLFRKEGQNVTLSCEQNLNHDAMYWYRQDPGQGLRLIYYSQIVNDFQKGDIAEGYSVSREKKESFPLTVTSAQKNPTAFYLCASSHQETQYFGPGTRLLVL.

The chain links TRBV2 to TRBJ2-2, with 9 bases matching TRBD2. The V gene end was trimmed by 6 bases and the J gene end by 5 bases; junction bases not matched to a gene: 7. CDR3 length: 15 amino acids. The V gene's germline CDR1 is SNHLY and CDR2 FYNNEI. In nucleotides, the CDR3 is TGTGCCAGCAGGGTAGCGGGAGTAGGGACCGGGGAGCTGTTTTTT. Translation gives CASRVAGVGTGELFF.

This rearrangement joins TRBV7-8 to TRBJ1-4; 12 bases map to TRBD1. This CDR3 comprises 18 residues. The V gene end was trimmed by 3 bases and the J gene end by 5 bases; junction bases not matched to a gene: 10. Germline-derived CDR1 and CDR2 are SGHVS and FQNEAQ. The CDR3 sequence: CASSFAGTGGSWNEKLFF. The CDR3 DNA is TGTGCCAGCAGCTTTGCCGGGACAGGGGGCTCATGGAATGAAAAACTGTTTTTT.

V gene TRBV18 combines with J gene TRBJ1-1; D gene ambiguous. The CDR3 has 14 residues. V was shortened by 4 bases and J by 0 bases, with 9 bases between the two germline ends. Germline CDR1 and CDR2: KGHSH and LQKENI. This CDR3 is CASSLEQLNTEAFF. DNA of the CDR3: TGTGCCAGCTCACTGGAACAGCTGAACACTGAAGCTTTCTTT.